This T cell receptor beta chain was captured in a study of cytomegalovirus exposure and HLA in healthy donors. Study-wide background: A prior study identified approximately 120 million unique TCR beta sequences from around 180 million T cells. Early release data held tens of millions of unique TCRs from HLA-typed donors.

The PCR had 60 Vbeta and 13 Jbeta primers. The repertoire was sequenced with immunoSEQ multiplex PCR; TCRdb's copy has only in-frame clones and lacks some. The data hold around 190,000 clones, with about nine tenths observed a single time. In the case of this clone: Its antigen is as yet unknown.

General study findings and limits: Of the V segments, some could not be distinguished, including TRBV6-2 and TRBV6-3, and were excluded. Productive rates of about 87% or about 30% were seen for most TCR beta V segments in an earlier analysis.

J was trimmed by 1 base and V by 7 bases; bases with no gene match: 10. Germline-derived CDR1 and CDR2 are GTSNPN and SVGIG (reference sequence). There are 15 residues in the CDR3. V usage is TRBV30 and J usage is TRBJ2-5; 9 nucleotides agree with TRBD2. Sequences were obtained from PBMCs. This TCR was sampled from a boy aged 2 to 10 in good health and CMV-seronegative. CDR3 protein: CASWAGGYAQETQYF. The CDR3 nucleotides read TGTGCCTCTTGGGCGGGGGGGTACGCCCAAGAGACCCAGTACTTC.